These 2 T cell receptor beta chains were sequenced from one sample in a study. TCRdb independently ran MiXCR on the 5' RACE reads; one entry per CDR3 protein. Among some 40,000 distinct CDR3 sequences listed, roughly 29% were seen once. Sequencing was carried out using memory CD4+ T cells sorted from a lymph node. The subset was: memory CD4+ T cells, CD4+CD45RO+CD25-. The receptors stem from a female donor with breast cancer.

V is TRBV6-5 and J is TRBJ2-7; D ambiguous. The CDR3 has 15 amino acids. The germline V gene has CDR1 MNHEY and CDR2 SVGAGI. V gave up 0 bases and J gave up 4 bases, with 13 bases separating them. CDR3: CASSYSTENIYEQYF. CDR3 sequence (DNA): TGTGCCAGCAGTTACTCGACTGAGAATATTTACGAGCAGTACTTC.

The rearrangement uses TRBV29-1 and TRBJ2-5; 10 nucleotides line up with TRBD2. Germline V CDR1 and CDR2: SQVTM, ANQGSEA. V was pared by 7 bases and J by 0 bases, with 17 bases of the junction left unmatched. There are 18 residues in the CDR3. CDR3: CSAARGVAGGLYQETQYF. The DNA of the CDR3 is TGCAGCGCGGCCAGGGGTGTAGCGGGAGGCCTCTACCAAGAGACCCAGTACTTC.